Sequencing of this T cell receptor (beta chain) was carried out in a study of blood T cell repertoires in COVID-19. Overall study: T cells, B-cell-depleted T cells, or PBMCs supplied cDNA or gDNA.

TCRdb keeps only in-frame clones here, not all; method: immunoSEQ multiplex PCR. The sample lists more than 250,000 clones, about 87% occurring once. Germline CDR1 is SGHDT and CDR2 is YYEEEE. Trimming took 4 bases from V and 10 from J, leaving 18 bases between them. The CDR3 covers 15 residues. This chain links TRBV5-6 with TRBJ1-6; weak D call: TRBD1 (5 bases). The sequence was collected from a woman aged 25 to 39 with COVID-19, enrolled during active disease. Sequencing input: peripheral blood. DNA for the CDR3: TGTGCCAGCAGCCCTAGGGGAGGGGTGGGCTCACCCCTCCACTTT. Its translation is CASSPRGGVGSPLHF.